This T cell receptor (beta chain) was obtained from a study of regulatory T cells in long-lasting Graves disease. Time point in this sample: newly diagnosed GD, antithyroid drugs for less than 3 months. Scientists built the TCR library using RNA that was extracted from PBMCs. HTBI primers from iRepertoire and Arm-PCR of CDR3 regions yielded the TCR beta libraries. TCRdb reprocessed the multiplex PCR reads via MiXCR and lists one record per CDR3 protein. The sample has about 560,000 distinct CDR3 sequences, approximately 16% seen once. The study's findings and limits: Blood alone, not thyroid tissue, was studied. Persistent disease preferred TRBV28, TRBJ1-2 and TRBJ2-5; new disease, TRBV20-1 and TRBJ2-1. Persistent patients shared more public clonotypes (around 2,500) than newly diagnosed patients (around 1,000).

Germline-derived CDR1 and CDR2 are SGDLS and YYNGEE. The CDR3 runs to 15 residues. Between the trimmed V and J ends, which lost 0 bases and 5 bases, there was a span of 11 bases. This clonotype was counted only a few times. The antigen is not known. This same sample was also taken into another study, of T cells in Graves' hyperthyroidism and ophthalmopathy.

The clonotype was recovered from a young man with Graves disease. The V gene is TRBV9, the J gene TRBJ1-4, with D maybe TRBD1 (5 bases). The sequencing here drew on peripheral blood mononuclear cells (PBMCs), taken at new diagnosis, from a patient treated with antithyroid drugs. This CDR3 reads CASSVAPGGNEKLFF. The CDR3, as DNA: TGTGCCAGCAGCGTAGCCCCGGGGGGGAATGAAAAACTGTTTTTT.